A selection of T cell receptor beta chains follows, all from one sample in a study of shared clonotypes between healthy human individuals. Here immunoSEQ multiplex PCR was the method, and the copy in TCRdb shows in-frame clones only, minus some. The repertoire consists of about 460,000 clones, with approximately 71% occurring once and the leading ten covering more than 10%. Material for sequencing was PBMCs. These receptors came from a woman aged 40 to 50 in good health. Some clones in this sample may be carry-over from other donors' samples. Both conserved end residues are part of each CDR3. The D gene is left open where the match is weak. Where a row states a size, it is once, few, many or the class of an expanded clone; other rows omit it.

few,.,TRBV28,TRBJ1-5,CASSPPLQGSNQPQHF,TGTGCCAGCAGTCCCCCCCTCCAGGGAAGCAATCAGCCCCAGCATTTT
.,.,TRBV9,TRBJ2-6,CASSVAWQTSGANVLTF,TGTGCCAGCAGCGTAGCGTGGCAGACCTCTGGGGCCAACGTCCTGACTTTC
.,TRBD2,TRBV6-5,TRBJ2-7,CASSPTSGDSYEQYF,TGTGCCAGCAGTCCGACTAGCGGGGACTCCTACGAGCAGTACTTC
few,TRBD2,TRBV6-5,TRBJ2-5,CATTLGGRAVETQYF,TGTGCCACCACCCTGGGCGGGAGGGCCGTAGAGACCCAGTACTTC
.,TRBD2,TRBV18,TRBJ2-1,CASSPLAGGPGDYNEQFF,TGTGCCAGCTCACCCCTAGCGGGAGGGCCCGGCGATTACAATGAGCAGTTCTTC
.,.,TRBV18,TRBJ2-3,CASSSSDRSLDTDTQYF,TGTGCCAGCTCATCGTCGGACCGCTCCCTCGACACAGATACGCAGTATTTT
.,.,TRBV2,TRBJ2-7,CASTRWVEQYF,TGTGCCAGCACAAGGTGGGTCGAGCAGTACTTC
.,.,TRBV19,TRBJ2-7,CASSSDSLAYEQYF,TGTGCCAGTAGTTCGGACAGTCTTGCCTACGAGCAGTACTTC
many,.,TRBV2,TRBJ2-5,CASRETQYF,TGTGCCAGCAGGGAGACCCAGTACTTC
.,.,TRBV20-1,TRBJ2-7,CSALHPREQYF,TGCAGTGCTCTACACCCGCGGGAGCAGTACTTC
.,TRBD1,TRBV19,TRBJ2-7,CATLGQVFPYEQYF,TGTGCCACCCTCGGACAGGTTTTTCCCTACGAGCAGTACTTC
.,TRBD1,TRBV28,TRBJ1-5,CASSLSQGFQPQHF,TGTGCCAGCAGTTTATCACAGGGGTTTCAGCCCCAGCATTTT
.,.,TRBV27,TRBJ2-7,CASSQTSSGNWEQYF,TGTGCCAGCAGTCAAACATCATCAGGGAATTGGGAGCAGTACTTC
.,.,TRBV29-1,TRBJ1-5,CSVLLSDGRPQHF,TGCAGCGTTTTGTTATCGGACGGACGGCCCCAGCATTTT
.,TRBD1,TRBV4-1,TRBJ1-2,CASSPGQITNYGYTF,TGCGCCAGCAGCCCGGGACAGATTACTAACTATGGCTACACCTTC
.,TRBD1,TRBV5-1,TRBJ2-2,CASSLRTGIGTGELFF,TGCGCCAGCAGCCTAAGGACAGGGATTGGAACCGGGGAGCTGTTTTTT
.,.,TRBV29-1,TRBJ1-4,CSVGQATNEKLFF,TGCAGCGTTGGACAAGCAACTAATGAAAAACTGTTTTTT
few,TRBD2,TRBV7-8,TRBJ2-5,CASSGKGLAGGETQYF,TGTGCCAGCAGCGGTAAGGGACTAGCGGGAGGAGAGACCCAGTACTTC
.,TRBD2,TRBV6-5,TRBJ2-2,CASNLAGDRSGELFF,TGTGCCAGCAACCTAGCGGGAGATCGATCCGGGGAGCTGTTTTTT
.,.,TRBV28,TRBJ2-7,CASTRDPRYEQYF,TGTGCCAGCACCAGGGACCCCCGCTACGAGCAGTACTTC
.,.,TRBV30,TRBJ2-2,CAWSPQGAETGELFF,TGTGCCTGGAGTCCCCAGGGCGCGGAAACCGGGGAGCTGTTTTTT
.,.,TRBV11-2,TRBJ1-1,CASSSYNTEAFF,TGTGCCAGCAGCTCCTATAACACTGAAGCTTTCTTT
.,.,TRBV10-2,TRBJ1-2,CASSESRSRGYGYTF,TGCGCCAGCAGTGAGTCTAGGAGCCGAGGGTATGGCTACACCTTC
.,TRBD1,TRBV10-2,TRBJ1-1,CASSERGGTGGMNTEAFF,TGCGCCAGCAGTGAGCGGGGCGGGACAGGGGGTATGAACACTGAAGCTTTCTTT
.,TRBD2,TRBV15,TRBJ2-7,CATSRASGYEQYF,TGTGCCACCAGCAGAGCTAGCGGGTACGAGCAGTACTTC
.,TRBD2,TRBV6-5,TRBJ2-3,CASRWTSELYF,TGTGCCAGCAGATGGACTAGCGAGCTGTATTTT
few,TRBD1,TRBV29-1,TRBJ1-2,CSVDRDRGRGYTF,TGCAGCGTCGACCGGGACAGGGGACGCGGCTACACCTTC
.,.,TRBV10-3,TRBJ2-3,CAISLSTSTDTQYF,TGTGCCATCAGCCTGAGTACTAGCACAGATACGCAGTATTTT
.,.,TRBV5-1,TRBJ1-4,CASSLGDLGKLFF,TGCGCCAGCAGCTTGGGGGACCTGGGGAAACTGTTTTTT
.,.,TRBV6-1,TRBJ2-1,CASSDQGSSYNEQFF,TGTGCCAGCAGTGATCAAGGGAGCTCCTACAATGAGCAGTTCTTC
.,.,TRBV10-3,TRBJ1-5,CAISGPDQPQHF,TGTGCCATCAGTGGGCCGGATCAGCCCCAGCATTTT
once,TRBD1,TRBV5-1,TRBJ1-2,CASGNTIGIRRDRVAYGYTF,TGCGCCAGCGGAAACACCATTGGGATAAGACGGGACAGGGTGGCCTATGGCTACACCTTC